This T cell receptor beta chain was sequenced in a study of shared clonotypes between healthy human individuals. In the case of this clone: What it binds is not known.

Trimming took 5 bases from V and 0 from J, leaving 17 bases between them. The CDR3 is 16 amino acids. Per germline, CDR1 SGHVS and CDR2 FQNEAQ. Measured with immunoSEQ multiplex PCR; TCRdb has only the in-frame clones, and not every one. The data hold some 2 million clones, with roughly 95% observed a single time. Broader study findings: Generally, naive subsets (rather than memory subsets) showed larger estimated richness.

The sample was naive CD4+ T cells sorted from blood. Subset given: CD45RA+ positively selected. V usage is TRBV7-8 and J usage is TRBJ2-7; no firm D call. This TCR was recovered from a man aged 18 to 30 in good health. CDR3 nucleotide sequence: TGTGCCAGCAGCCCCGGCTGGTACCAAAGCTCCTACGAGCAGTACTTC. Translated: CASSPGWYQSSYEQYF.